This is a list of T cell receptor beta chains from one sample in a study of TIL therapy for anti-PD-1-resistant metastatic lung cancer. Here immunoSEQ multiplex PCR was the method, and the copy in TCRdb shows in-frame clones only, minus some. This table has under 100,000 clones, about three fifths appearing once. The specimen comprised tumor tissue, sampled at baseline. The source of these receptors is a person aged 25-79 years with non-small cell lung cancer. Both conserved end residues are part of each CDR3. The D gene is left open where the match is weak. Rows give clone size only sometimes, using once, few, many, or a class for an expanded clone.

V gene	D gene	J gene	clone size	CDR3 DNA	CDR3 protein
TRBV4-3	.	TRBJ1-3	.	TGCGCCAGCAGCCAAGACCCTCCCCAGGGGACTGGAAACACCATATATTTT	CASSQDPPQGTGNTIYF
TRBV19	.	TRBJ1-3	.	TGTGCCAGTAGTCCATCGTACGCAGGCCGTAGGGGCACCATATATTTT	CASSPSYAGRRGTIYF
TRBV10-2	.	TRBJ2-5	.	TGCGCCAGCGTAACCCACCCTAGGAAAGAGACCCAGTACTTC	CASVTHPRKETQYF
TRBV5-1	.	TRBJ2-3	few	TGCGCCAGCAGCATAGGACAGTCGACTAGCACAGATACGCAGTATTTT	CASSIGQSTSTDTQYF
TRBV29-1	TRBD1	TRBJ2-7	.	TGCAGCGTTGAAGGTGACGGGACAGGAATATCCTACGAGCAGTACTTC	CSVEGDGTGISYEQYF
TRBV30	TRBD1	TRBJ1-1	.	TGTGCCTGGACACAGGGGTCAACTTTCACTGAAGCTTTCTTT	CAWTQGSTFTEAFF
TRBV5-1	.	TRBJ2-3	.	TGCGCCAGCAGCCCGTCGAAGGGAAGCCTTACAGATACGCAGTATTTT	CASSPSKGSLTDTQYF
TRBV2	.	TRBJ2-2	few	TGTGCCAGCTACTCGGACTCCGCCGGGGAGCTGTTTTTT	CASYSDSAGELFF
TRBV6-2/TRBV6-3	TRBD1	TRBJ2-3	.	TGTGCCAGCAGTTCGGACAGGGGGTTTAGCACAGATACGCAGTATTTT	CASSSDRGFSTDTQYF
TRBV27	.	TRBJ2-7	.	TGTGCCAGCAGGACAGGACCCCCTTCCCACGAGCAGTACTTC	CASRTGPPSHEQYF
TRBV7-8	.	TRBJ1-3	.	TGTGCCAGCAGCCTCCGGGGGACAAGACACTCTGGAAACACCATATATTTT	CASSLRGTRHSGNTIYF
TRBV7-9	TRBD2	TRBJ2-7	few	TGTGCCAGCAGCCGCCGCCAGGTGCTAGCGGGAGGGTCCTACGAGCAGTACTTC	CASSRRQVLAGGSYEQYF
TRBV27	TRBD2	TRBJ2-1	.	TGTGCCAGCAGTTTGCCCTGGCGGGGGGCATACAATGAGCAGTTCTTC	CASSLPWRGAYNEQFF
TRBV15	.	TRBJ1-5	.	TGTGCCACCAGCAGGGGTCTCAATCAGCCCCAGCATTTT	CATSRGLNQPQHF
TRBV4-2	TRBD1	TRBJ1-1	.	TGTGCCAGCAGCCAGGCCAGAACAGGGGGGGCTGAAGCTTTCTTT	CASSQARTGGAEAFF
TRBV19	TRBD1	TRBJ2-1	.	TGTGCCAGTAGTGCTCCGGGACAGGGCCACAATGAGCAGTTCTTC	CASSAPGQGHNEQFF
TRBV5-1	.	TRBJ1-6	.	TGCGCCAGCAGCCCCCGCGACAATAATTCACCCCTCCACTTT	CASSPRDNNSPLHF
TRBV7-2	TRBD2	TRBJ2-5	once	TGTGCCAGCAGCTCGCGAGGACTAGAGTTGGAGACCCAGTACTTC	CASSSRGLELETQYF
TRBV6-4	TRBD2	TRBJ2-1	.	TGTGCCAGCAGTGACGAAGCGGGAGCATTCAATGAGCAGTTCTTC	CASSDEAGAFNEQFF
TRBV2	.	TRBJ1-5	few	TGTGCCAGCAGCCGGGAAGGAGGAAATCAGCCCCAGCATTTT	CASSREGGNQPQHF
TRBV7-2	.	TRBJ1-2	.	TGTGCCAGCAGCATACGCAGGAGGGCAGAGCTCTATGGCTACACCTTC	CASSIRRRAELYGYTF
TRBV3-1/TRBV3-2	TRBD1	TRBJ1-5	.	TGTGCCAGCTCCTTCAGGGGGGACTCTCAGCCCCAGCATTTT	CASSFRGDSQPQHF
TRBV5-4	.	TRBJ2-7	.	TGTGCCAGCAGCTTGAAGGGGGCAGGGGGGAACGAGCAGTACTTC	CASSLKGAGGNEQYF
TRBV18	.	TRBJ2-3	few	TGTGCCAGCTCAAGGACTAGCACAGATACGCAGTATTTT	CASSRTSTDTQYF
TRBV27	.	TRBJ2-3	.	TGTGCCAGCAGCCTGAGAGCGCCTAGCACAGATACGCAGTATTTT	CASSLRAPSTDTQYF
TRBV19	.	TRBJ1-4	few	TGTGCCAGTAGTATTTATGGGGTACAGGGAGGAGAAAAACTGTTTTTT	CASSIYGVQGGEKLFF
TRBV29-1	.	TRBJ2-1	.	TGCAGCGTTGTCCGGTGGCAGGGGAACAATGAGCAGTTCTTC	CSVVRWQGNNEQFF
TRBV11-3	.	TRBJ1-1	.	TGTGCCAGCAGCTTAGGGGGGAACACTGAAGCTTTCTTT	CASSLGGNTEAFF
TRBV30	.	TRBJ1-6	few	TGTGCCTGGGGAACAGGGAATTCACCCCTCCACTTT	CAWGTGNSPLHF
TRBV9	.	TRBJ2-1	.	TGTGCCAGCAGCAAAGGTCCACGGGATGAGCAGTTCTTC	CASSKGPRDEQFF
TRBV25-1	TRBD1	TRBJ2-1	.	TGTGCCAGCAGAGGACAGGGGAACGGCAATGAGCAGTTCTTC	CASRGQGNGNEQFF
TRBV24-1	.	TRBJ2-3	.	TGTGCCACCAGTGGAGGTGCAGATACGCAGTATTTT	CATSGGADTQYF
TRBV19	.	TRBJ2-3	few	TGTGCCAGTAGTATTGTGGCTAGTTTCGCAGATACGCAGTATTTT	CASSIVASFADTQYF
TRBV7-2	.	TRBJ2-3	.	TGTGCCAGCGGAGATCAGCCTGCAGATACGCAGTATTTT	CASGDQPADTQYF
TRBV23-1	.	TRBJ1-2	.	TGCGCCAGGTACCTTAATGGGGATGGCTACACCTTC	CARYLNGDGYTF
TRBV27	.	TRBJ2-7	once	TGTGCCAGCAGTTTTGACAGTACTAACCGGCAGTACTTC	CASSFDSTNRQYF
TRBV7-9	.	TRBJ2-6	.	TGTGCCAGCAGCCTCCCTGGGGCCAACGTCCTGACTTTC	CASSLPGANVLTF
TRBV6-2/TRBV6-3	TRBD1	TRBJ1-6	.	TGTGCCAGCAGCCGGACAGGGTGGGATTCACCCCTCCACTTT	CASSRTGWDSPLHF
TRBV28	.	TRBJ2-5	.	TGTGCCAGCAGGAATGAAGAGACCCAGTACTTC	CASRNEETQYF
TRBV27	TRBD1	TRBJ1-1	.	TGTGCCAGCAGTTGGACAGGGGCGCGGACTGAAGCTTTCTTT	CASSWTGARTEAFF
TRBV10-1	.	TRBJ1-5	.	TGCGCCAGCAGTGAGTCCGCCAGGGGAAATCAGCCCCAGCATTTT	CASSESARGNQPQHF